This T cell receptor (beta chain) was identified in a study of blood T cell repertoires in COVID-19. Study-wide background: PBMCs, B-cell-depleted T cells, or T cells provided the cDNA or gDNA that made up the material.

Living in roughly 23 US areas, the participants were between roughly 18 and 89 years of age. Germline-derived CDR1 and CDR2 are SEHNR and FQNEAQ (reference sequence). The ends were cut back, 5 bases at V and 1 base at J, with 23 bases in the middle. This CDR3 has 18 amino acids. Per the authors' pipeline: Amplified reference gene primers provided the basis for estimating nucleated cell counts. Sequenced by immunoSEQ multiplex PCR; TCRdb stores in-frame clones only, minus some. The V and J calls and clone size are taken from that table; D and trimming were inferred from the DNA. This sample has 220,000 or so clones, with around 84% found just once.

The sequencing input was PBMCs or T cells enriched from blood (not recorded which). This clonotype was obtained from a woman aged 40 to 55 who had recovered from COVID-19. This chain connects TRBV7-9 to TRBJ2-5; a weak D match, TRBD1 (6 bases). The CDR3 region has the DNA TGTGCCAGCAGCCCCCCCCTGGTAGGGGGTGGGCGCCAAGAGACCCAGTACTTC. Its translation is CASSPPLVGGGRQETQYF.